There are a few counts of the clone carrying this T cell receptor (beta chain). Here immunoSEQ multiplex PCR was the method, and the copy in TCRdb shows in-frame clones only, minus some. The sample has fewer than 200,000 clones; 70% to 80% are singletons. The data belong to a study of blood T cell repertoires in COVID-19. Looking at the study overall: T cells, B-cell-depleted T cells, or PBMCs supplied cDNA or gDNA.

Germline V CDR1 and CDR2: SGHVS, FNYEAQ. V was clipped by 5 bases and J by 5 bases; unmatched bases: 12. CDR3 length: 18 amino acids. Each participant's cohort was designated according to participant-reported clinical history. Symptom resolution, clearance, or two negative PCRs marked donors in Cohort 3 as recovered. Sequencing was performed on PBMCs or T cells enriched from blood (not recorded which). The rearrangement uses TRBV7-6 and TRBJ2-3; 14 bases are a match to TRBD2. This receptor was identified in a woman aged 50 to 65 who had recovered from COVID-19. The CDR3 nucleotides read TGTGCCAGCAGCCGAGGCGCCCTGGGACTAGCGGGAGAAGATACGCAGTATTTT. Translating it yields CASSRGALGLAGEDTQYF.